This T cell receptor beta chain was found in a study of blood T cell repertoires in COVID-19. The table came from immunoSEQ multiplex PCR; TCRdb's copy has only in-frame clones and leaves some out. The table shows a few hundred thousand clones, with 91% occurring only once. The source is a person between 18 and 35 years old with COVID-19, enrolled during active disease. Material for sequencing was peripheral blood.

The CDR3 DNA follows: TGTGCCACCAGCAGAGGGACTTTCGACGAGCAGTACTTC. Translated: CATSRGTFDEQYF. The gene calls are TRBV15 and TRBJ2-7, with D maybe TRBD2 (5 bases). Germline lookup yields CDR1 LNHNV and CDR2 YYDKDF (reference sequence). The length of the CDR3 is 13 residues. V was trimmed by 1 base and J by 5 bases, leaving 9 bases between them. The whole variable domain, filled in from reference TRBV15 and TRBJ2-7, reads DAMVIQNPRYQVTQFGKPVTLSCSQTLNHNVMYWYQQKSSQAPKLLFHYYDKDFNNEADTPDNFQSRRPNTSFCFLDIRSPGLGDTAMYLCATSRGTFDEQYFGPGTRLTVT.